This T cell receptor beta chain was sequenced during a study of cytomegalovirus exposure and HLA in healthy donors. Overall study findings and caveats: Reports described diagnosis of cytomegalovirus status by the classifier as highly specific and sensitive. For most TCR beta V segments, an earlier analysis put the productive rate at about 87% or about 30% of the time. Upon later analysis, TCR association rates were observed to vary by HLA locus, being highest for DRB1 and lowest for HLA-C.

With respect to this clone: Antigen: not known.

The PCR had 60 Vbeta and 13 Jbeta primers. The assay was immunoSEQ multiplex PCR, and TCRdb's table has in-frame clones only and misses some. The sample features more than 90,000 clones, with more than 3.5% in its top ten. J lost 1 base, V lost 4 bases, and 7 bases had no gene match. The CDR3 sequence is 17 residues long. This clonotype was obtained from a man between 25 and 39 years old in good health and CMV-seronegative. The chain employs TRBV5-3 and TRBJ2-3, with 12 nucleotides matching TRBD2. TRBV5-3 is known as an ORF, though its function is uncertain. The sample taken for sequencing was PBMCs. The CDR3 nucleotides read TGTGCCAGAAGCAACTCTAGCGGGGGGGCGTGCACAGATACGCAGTATTTT. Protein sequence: CARSNSSGGACTDTQYF.